This TCR beta chain came from a study of cytomegalovirus exposure and HLA in healthy donors. Sequenced by immunoSEQ multiplex PCR; TCRdb stores in-frame clones only, minus some. Of a few hundred thousand clones in the sample, roughly 87% were seen once. CDR3 length: 16 residues. CDR1 is MNHEY and CDR2 is SMNVEV in the germline V gene (reference sequence). With 7 bases clipped from V and 1 base from J, the junction kept 9 bases outside the gene matches. As regards this clone: What it binds is not known.

Study findings and constraints: Specificity for CMV antigens was confirmed in vitro for a few of the CMV-associated chains. Cytomegalovirus status was reportedly diagnosed by the classifier with high specificity and sensitivity. Listed as cytomegalovirus-associated were 150 or so TCR beta chains. Most TCR sequences showed up rarely, but some public TCRs showed up in many donors.

The source is a man younger than 35 in good health and CMV-seropositive. The specimen sequenced was PBMCs. The J gene is TRBJ2-2, the V gene TRBV27; 7 nucleotides agree with TRBD2. The CDR3 protein is CASTTWRELNTGELFF. As DNA, the CDR3 is TGTGCCAGCACAACCTGGCGGGAGTTGAACACCGGGGAGCTGTTTTTT.